The 22 T cell receptor beta chains in this list originate from one sample, sequenced in a study of shared T cell receptors in the human thymus. Method: immunoSEQ multiplex PCR; TCRdb's copy keeps in-frame clones and lacks some. Here the sample spans roughly 660,000 clones, roughly 90% being singletons. These same records also appear under a second study, on human thymus T cells.

Sequenced material: thymocytes. Every receptor here comes from a boy less than two years old with a congenital heart defect.

The gene calls are TRBV25-1 and TRBJ2-5; 9 nucleotides align to TRBD2. The J call may be wrong; the DNA end is better matched by TRBJ2-7. Germline lookup yields CDR1 MGHDK and CDR2 SYGVNS. The CDR3 loop spans 16 amino acids. CDR3: CASRGPFAGGPFEQYF. The CDR3 DNA follows: TGTGCCAGCCGAGGCCCCTTCGCGGGAGGGCCGTTCGAGCAGTACTTC.

This chain connects TRBV6-5 to TRBJ2-5, with 7 bases fitting TRBD2. Germline V CDR1 and CDR2: MNHEY, SVGAGI. V trimming: 2 bases; J trimming: 4 bases; junction bases outside the gene matches: 4. The CDR3 is made up of 14 amino acids. CDR3 coding DNA: TGTGCCAGCAGTTACAATAGGGAGGGAGAGACCCAGTACTTC. It encodes CASSYNREGETQYF.

The chain is built from TRBV30 and TRBJ2-7; TRBD1 is a possible D gene (5 bases). The CDR3 has 13 amino acids. The V end was cut by 3 bases, the J end by 0 bases, with 9 bases between. Germline-derived CDR1 and CDR2 are GTSNPN and SVGIG (reference sequence). The DNA for the CDR3 is TGTGCCTGGAGCGGACACAGCTCCTACGAGCAGTACTTC. Residues: CAWSGHSSYEQYF. Full variable domain (missing parts from reference TRBV30 and TRBJ2-7): SQTIHQWPATLVQPVGSPLSLECTVEGTSNPNLYWYRQAAGRGLQLLFYSVGIGQISSEVPQNLSASRPQDRQFILSSKKLLLSDSGFYLCAWSGHSSYEQYFGPGTRLTVT.

V gene TRBV4-1 combines with J gene TRBJ2-7; 13 bases are a match to TRBD2. CDR1 MGHRA and CDR2 YSYEKL come from the germline V gene. The CDR3 spans 15 residues. The junction had 7 bases not matched to a gene; V was cut back by 4 bases and J by 7 bases. The CDR3 DNA reads TGCGCCAGCAGCCCGGGACTAGCGGGAAAGGGTGAGCAGTACTTC. It translates to CASSPGLAGKGEQYF.

This chain uses TRBV7-2 with TRBJ2-1, with 9 positions matching TRBD2. The V and J ends lost 5 bases and 3 bases, in that order; junction bases with no gene match: 2. The CDR3 totals 14 residues. CDR1 and CDR2 (germline): SGHTA, FQGNSA. CDR3 bases: TGTGCCAGCAGCCGACTAGCGGTCTACAATGAGCAGTTCTTC. Encoded protein: CASSRLAVYNEQFF. Using reference TRBV7-2 and TRBJ2-1 for the parts outside the CDR3, the full variable domain is GAGVSQSPSNKVTEKGKDVELRCDPISGHTALYWYRQSLGQGLEFLIYFQGNSAPDKSGLPSDRFSAERTGGSVSTLTIQRTQQEDSAVYLCASSRLAVYNEQFFGPGTRLTVL.

The V and J genes are TRBV7-8 and TRBJ2-4; 8 bases agree with TRBD1. Per germline, CDR1 SGHVS and CDR2 FQNEAQ. The CDR3 runs 16 residues. V was clipped by 5 bases and J by 4 bases; unmatched bases: 10. CDR3 sequence: CASSAEANRGKNIQYF. The DNA of the CDR3 is TGTGCCAGCAGCGCCGAGGCTAACAGGGGGAAAAACATTCAGTACTTC.

This clone came up once. J is TRBJ1-5 and V is TRBV5-8; D unclear. This CDR3 comprises 18 residues. V was cut by 0 bases and J by 5 bases, with 21 bases left in between. Germline V CDR1 and CDR2: SGHTS, YDEGEE. The CDR3 spells CASSLEHQTEREDQPQHF. In nucleotides, the CDR3 is TGTGCCAGCAGCTTGGAACATCAGACCGAACGGGAGGATCAGCCCCAGCATTTT.

V and J are TRBV5-1 and TRBJ2-3, with D maybe TRBD2 (6 bases). Germline CDR1 reads SGHRS; CDR2 reads YFSETQ. Trimming pared 3 bases from V and 3 bases from J, leaving 17 bases between. The CDR3 contains 16 residues. CDR3 in DNA: TGCGCCAGCAGCTCACTGACTAGGCCTAGGACAGATACGCAGTATTTT. It is translated as CASSSLTRPRTDTQYF.

The chain couples TRBV5-1 to TRBJ1-2, with D tentatively TRBD1 (6 bases). The CDR3 covers 14 residues. CDR1 and CDR2 (germline): SGHRS, YFSETQ. Deletions cut 4 bases from V and 3 bases from J, with 13 bases between. CDR3 DNA sequence: TGCGCCAGCAGCCCAGGGGAAGGCGACTATGGCTACACCTTC. Its translation is CASSPGEGDYGYTF.

The CDR3 DNA reads TGTGCCAGCAGTGAAGGGGTCAGGGAGGAGCGCCGAACATACAATGAGCAGTTCTTC. This sequence encodes CASSEGVREERRTYNEQFF. The chain has TRBV6-1 and TRBJ2-1; perhaps TRBD2 as D (6 bases). V lost 1 base to trimming and J lost 4 bases, with 23 bases between them. The CDR3 extends over 19 amino acids. The germline V gene encodes CDR1 MNHNS and CDR2 SASEGT.

The gene calls are TRBV5-3 and TRBJ2-7; no reliable D call. TRBV5-3 is marked as an open reading frame, function uncertain. The V and J ends lost 1 base and 5 bases respectively, with 13 bases between them. CDR3 length equals 14 residues. CDR3 loop: CARSLLFTEHEQYF. The CDR3 nucleotides are TGTGCCAGAAGCTTGTTGTTCACTGAGCACGAGCAGTACTTC.

V is TRBV7-9 and J is TRBJ2-3; 7 positions agree with TRBD2. This CDR3 is built from 16 residues. CDR1 and CDR2 (germline): SEHNR, FQNEAQ (reference sequence). V was pared by 2 bases and J by 5 bases, with 10 bases of the junction left unmatched. The CDR3 is CASSLRRREKGDTQYF. CDR3 nucleotides: TGTGCCAGCAGCTTACGTCGGCGGGAGAAGGGAGATACGCAGTATTTT. Full variable domain (rest looked up from reference TRBV7-9 and TRBJ2-3): DTGVSQNPRHKITKRGQNVTFRCDPISEHNRLYWYRQTLGQGPEFLTYFQNEAQLEKSRLLSDRFSAERPKGSFSTLEIQRTEQGDSAMYLCASSLRRREKGDTQYFGPGTRLTVL.

The chain links TRBV5-4 to TRBJ2-6, with D possibly matching TRBD1 (6 bases). This CDR3 is 20 amino acids long. The germline V and J ends were trimmed by 4 bases and 0 bases, with 23 bases remaining between them. Germline V gives CDR1 SGHNT, CDR2 YYREEE (reference sequence). In DNA, the CDR3 is TGTGCCAGCAGCCATCACGGTGGGACACTAGTCTTCTCTGGGGCCAACGTCCTGACTTTC. It translates to CASSHHGGTLVFSGANVLTF.

The gene calls are TRBV5-8 and TRBJ2-7, with TRBD2 matching over 9 bases. CDR3 length: 15 residues. Germline V gene sequence: CDR1 SGHTS, CDR2 YDEGEE. Germline trimming cut 0 bases from V and 0 bases from J; bases unmatched to any gene: 1. For the CDR3, the DNA is TGTGCCAGCAGCTTGGGACTAGCGGCCTCCTACGAGCAGTACTTC. It encodes CASSLGLAASYEQYF.

This chain connects TRBV4-2 to TRBJ1-5, with 9 bases matching TRBD1. Trimming took 4 bases from V and 9 from J; bases not matched to a gene: 16. The CDR3 has 17 amino acids. Germline V lookup: CDR1 LGHNA, CDR2 YNFKEQ. The CDR3 DNA sequence: TGTGCCAGCAGCCCGCGGAGGACAGGGGAACCCTTTTTGCCCCAGCATTTT. Translating it yields CASSPRRTGEPFLPQHF.

This chain connects TRBV27 to TRBJ1-3; weak D call: TRBD1 (5 bases). This CDR3 contains 15 residues. From germline, CDR1 is MNHEY and CDR2 SMNVEV (reference sequence). V dropped 1 base and J dropped 4 bases, with 11 bases sitting between them. The CDR3 region has the DNA TGTGCCAGCAGTTTATGGGGACTGGAGGGAAACACCATATATTTT. Protein product: CASSLWGLEGNTIYF.

This clone appeared a single time. The chain combines TRBV5-8 with TRBJ2-1; 10 bases fit TRBD2. The CDR3 has 15 amino acids. V lost 4 bases to trimming and J lost 8 bases; unmatched junction nucleotides: 9. Germline lookup yields CDR1 SGHTS and CDR2 YDEGEE. The CDR3 loop reads CASSQTSGRGYEQFF. As DNA, the CDR3 is TGTGCCAGCAGCCAAACCAGCGGGAGGGGATATGAGCAGTTCTTC. Full variable domain (outside the CDR3, taken from reference TRBV5-8 and TRBJ2-1): EAGVTQSPTHLIKTRGQQATLRCSPISGHTSVYWYQQALGLGLQFLLWYDEGEERNRGNFPPRFSGRQFPNYSSELNVNALELEDSALYLCASSQTSGRGYEQFFGPGTRLTVL.

The J gene is TRBJ1-2, the V gene TRBV29-1; D unresolved. Germline CDR1 SQVTM, CDR2 ANQGSEA. The germline V and J ends were trimmed by 3 bases and 1 base, with 9 bases remaining between them. This CDR3 contains 13 residues. CDR3 in amino acids: CSVERGFNYGYTF. For the CDR3, the DNA is TGCAGCGTTGAGCGGGGATTTAACTATGGCTACACCTTC. The variable domain in full, with the rest retrieved from reference TRBV29-1 and TRBJ1-2, is SAVISQKPSRDICQRGTSLTIQCQVDSQVTMMFWYRQQPGQSLTLIATANQGSEATYESGFVIDKFPISRPNLTFSTLTVSNMSPEDSSIYLCSVERGFNYGYTFGSGTRLTVV.

The chain links TRBV28 to TRBJ1-2; D possibly corresponds to TRBD1 (5 bases). The germline CDR1 and CDR2 sequences are MDHEN and SYDVKM. The CDR3 loop spans 18 amino acids. Trimming removed 1 base from V and 8 bases from J, with 26 bases in between. The CDR3 sequence is CASSLSQGTIRPDGGYTF. The CDR3 DNA reads as TGTGCCAGCAGTTTATCTCAGGGAACAATCAGGCCCGACGGGGGCTACACCTTC.

V usage is TRBV18 and J usage is TRBJ2-7; the D is unclear. The V and J ends lost 6 bases and 0 bases respectively, with 3 bases between them. The CDR3 is 11 residues long. CDR1 and CDR2 (germline): KGHSH, LQKENI. CDR3 sequence (DNA): TGTGCCAGCTCTCTCTCCTACGAGCAGTACTTC. Its translation is CASSLSYEQYF.

The V and J genes are TRBV4-3 and TRBJ2-5; a weak D match, TRBD1 (6 bases). Germline-derived CDR1 and CDR2 are LGHNA and YSLEER. V was shortened by 3 bases and J by 0 bases, with 20 bases between the two germline ends. This CDR3 has 18 amino acids. As DNA, the CDR3 is TGCGCCAGCAGCCAGGATTTTGGGGACATCCGCTACCAAGAGACCCAGTACTTC. Encoded protein: CASSQDFGDIRYQETQYF.

V is TRBV7-4 and J is TRBJ1-1, with 7 bases fitting TRBD1. This CDR3 contains 15 residues. Looked up from germline, CDR1 is SGHVT and CDR2 is SQSDAQ. V was pared by 5 bases and J by 1 base, with 7 bases of the junction left unmatched. The DNA of the CDR3 is TGTGCCAGCAGCCTCGGACAGGAACCGAACACTGAAGCTTTCTTT. This encodes CASSLGQEPNTEAFF.